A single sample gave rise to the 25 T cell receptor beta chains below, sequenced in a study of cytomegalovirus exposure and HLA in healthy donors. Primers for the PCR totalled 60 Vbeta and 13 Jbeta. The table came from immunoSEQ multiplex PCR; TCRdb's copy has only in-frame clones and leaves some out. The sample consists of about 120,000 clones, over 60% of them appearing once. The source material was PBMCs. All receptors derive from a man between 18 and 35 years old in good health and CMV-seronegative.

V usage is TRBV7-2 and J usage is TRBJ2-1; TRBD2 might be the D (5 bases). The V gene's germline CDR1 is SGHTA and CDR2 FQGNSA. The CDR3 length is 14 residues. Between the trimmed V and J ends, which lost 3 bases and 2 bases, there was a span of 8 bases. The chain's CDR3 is CASSFGGPYNEQFF. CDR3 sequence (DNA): TGTGCCAGCAGCTTCGGCGGGCCCTACAATGAGCAGTTCTTC.

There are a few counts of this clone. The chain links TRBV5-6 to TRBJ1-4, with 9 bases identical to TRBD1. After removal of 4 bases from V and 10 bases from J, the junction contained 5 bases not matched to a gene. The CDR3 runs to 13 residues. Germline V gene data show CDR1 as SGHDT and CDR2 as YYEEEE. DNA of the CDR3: TGTGCCAGCAGCCGGGACAGGGTCGGAAAACTGTTTTTT. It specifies CASSRDRVGKLFF. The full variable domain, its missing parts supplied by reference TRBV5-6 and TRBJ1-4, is DAGVTQSPTHLIKTRGQQVTLRCSPKSGHDTVSWYQQALGQGPQFIFQYYEEEERQRGNFPDRFSGHQFPNYSSELNVNALLLGDSALYLCASSRDRVGKLFFGSGTQLSVL.

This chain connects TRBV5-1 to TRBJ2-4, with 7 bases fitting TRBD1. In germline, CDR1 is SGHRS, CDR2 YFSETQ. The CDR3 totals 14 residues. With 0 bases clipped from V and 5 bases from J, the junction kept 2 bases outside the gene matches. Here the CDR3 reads CASSLAGTENIQYF. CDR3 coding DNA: TGCGCCAGCAGCTTGGCCGGGACAGAAAACATTCAGTACTTC.

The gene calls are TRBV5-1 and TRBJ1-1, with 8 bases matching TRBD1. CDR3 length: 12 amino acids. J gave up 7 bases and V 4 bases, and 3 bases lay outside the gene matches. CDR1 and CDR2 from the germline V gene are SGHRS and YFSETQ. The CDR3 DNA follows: TGCGCCAGCAGCGGAACAGGGGGTGAAGCTTTCTTT. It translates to CASSGTGGEAFF.

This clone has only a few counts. The CDR3 region is CASSAGGNTEAFF. The CDR3 nucleotides are TGTGCCAGCAGTGCAGGGGGTAACACTGAAGCTTTCTTT. This chain connects TRBV27 to TRBJ1-1, with 7 bases lining up with TRBD1. Germline-derived CDR1 and CDR2 are MNHEY and SMNVEV (reference sequence). The CDR3 consists of 13 residues. The ends lost 5 bases at V and 2 bases at J; junction bases unmatched: 2.

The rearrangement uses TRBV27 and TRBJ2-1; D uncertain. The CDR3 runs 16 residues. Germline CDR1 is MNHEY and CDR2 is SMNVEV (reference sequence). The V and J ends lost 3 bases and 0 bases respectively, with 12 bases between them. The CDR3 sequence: CASSFVGQSSYNEQFF. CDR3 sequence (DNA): TGTGCCAGCAGTTTCGTGGGCCAGAGCTCCTACAATGAGCAGTTCTTC.

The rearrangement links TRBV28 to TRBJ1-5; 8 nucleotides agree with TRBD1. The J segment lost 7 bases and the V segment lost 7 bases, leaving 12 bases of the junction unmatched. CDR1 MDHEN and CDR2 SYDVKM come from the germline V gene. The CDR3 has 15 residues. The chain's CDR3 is CASIQGASRFQPQHF. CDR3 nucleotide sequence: TGTGCCAGCATCCAGGGGGCGAGCCGATTCCAGCCCCAGCATTTT.

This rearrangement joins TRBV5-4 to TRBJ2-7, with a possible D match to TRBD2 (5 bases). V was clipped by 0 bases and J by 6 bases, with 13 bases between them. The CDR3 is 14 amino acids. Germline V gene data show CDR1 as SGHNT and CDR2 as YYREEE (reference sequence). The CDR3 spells CASSLEVRGREQYF. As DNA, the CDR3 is TGTGCCAGCAGCTTGGAGGTGAGAGGGCGCGAGCAGTACTTC.

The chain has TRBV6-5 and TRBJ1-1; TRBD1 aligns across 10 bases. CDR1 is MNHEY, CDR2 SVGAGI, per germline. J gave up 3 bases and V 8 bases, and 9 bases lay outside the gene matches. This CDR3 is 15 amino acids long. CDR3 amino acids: CASGETGGLYTEAFF. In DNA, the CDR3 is TGTGCCAGCGGGGAGACAGGGGGCTTGTACACTGAAGCTTTCTTT.

CDR3 in DNA: TGTGCCAGCAGCGTAGGGCATCGACAGAACACTGAAGCTTTCTTT. Residues: CASSVGHRQNTEAFF. The genes are TRBV9 and TRBJ1-1; D is uncertain. V dropped 0 bases and J dropped 1 base, with 10 bases sitting between them. CDR3 size: 15 residues. Germline CDR1 is SGDLS and CDR2 is YYNGEE.

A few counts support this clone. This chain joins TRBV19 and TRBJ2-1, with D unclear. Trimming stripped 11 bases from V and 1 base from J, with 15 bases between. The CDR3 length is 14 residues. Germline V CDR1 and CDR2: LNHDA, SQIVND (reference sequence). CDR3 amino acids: CASHRGDSYNEQFF. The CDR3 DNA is TGTGCCTCACACCGCGGCGATTCCTACAATGAGCAGTTCTTC.

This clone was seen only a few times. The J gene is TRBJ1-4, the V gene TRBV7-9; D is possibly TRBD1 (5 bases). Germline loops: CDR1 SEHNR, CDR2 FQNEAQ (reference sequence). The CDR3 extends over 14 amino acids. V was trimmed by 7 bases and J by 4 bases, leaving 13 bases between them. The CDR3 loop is CASNRRGGNEKLFF. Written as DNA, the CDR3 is TGTGCCAGCAACCGTCGGGGGGGTAATGAAAAACTGTTTTTT.

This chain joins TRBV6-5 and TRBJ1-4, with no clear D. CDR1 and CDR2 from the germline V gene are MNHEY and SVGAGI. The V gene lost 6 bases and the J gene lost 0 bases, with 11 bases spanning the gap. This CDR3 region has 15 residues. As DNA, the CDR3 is TGTGCCAGCAGCCACGGGGAGACAACTAATGAAAAACTGTTTTTT. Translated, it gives CASSHGETTNEKLFF.

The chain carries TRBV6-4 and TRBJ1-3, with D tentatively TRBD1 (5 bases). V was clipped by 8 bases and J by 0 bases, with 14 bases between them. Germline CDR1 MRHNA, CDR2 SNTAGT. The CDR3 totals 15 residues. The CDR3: CASRPRGLSGNTIYF. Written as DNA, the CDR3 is TGTGCCAGCCGACCTAGGGGCCTCTCTGGAAACACCATATATTTT.

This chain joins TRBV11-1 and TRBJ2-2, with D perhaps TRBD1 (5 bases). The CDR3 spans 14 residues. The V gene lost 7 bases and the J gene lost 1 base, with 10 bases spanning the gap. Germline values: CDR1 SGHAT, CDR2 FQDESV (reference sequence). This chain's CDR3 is CASKGRVNTGELFF. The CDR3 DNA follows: TGTGCCAGCAAAGGCAGGGTGAACACCGGGGAGCTGTTTTTT.

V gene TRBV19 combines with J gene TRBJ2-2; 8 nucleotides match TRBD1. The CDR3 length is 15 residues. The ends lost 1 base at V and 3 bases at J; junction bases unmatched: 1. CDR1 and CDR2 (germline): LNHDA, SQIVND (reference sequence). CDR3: CASSIGQGHTGELFF. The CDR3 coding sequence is TGTGCCAGTAGTATAGGACAGGGGCACACCGGGGAGCTGTTTTTT. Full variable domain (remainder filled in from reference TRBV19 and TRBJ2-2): DGGITQSPKYLFRKEGQNVTLSCEQNLNHDAMYWYRQDPGQGLRLIYYSQIVNDFQKGDIAEGYSVSREKKESFPLTVTSAQKNPTAFYLCASSIGQGHTGELFFGEGSRLTVL.

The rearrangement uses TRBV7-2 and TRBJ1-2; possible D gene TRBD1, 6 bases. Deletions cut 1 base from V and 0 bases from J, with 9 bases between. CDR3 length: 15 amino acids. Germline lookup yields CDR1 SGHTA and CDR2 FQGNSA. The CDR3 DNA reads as TGTGCCAGCAGCTTAGACAGGGTAGCTAACTATGGCTACACCTTC. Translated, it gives CASSLDRVANYGYTF.

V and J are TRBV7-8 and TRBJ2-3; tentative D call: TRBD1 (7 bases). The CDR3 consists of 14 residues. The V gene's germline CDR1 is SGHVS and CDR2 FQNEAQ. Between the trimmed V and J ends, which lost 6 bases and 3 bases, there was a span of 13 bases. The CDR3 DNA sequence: TGTGCCAGCAGTCAACAGGGGAGGACAGATACGCAGTATTTT. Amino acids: CASSQQGRTDTQYF.

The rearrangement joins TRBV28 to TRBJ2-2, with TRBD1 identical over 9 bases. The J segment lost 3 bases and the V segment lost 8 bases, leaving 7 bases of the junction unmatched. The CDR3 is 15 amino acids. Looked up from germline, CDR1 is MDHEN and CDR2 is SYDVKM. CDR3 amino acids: CASQQGTGHTGELFF. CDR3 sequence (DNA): TGTGCCAGCCAGCAGGGGACAGGGCACACCGGGGAGCTGTTTTTT. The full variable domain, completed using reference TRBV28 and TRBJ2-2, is DVKVTQSSRYLVKRTGEKVFLECVQDMDHENMFWYRQDPGLGLRLIYFSYDVKMKEKGDIPEGYSVSREKKERFSLILESASTNQTSMYLCASQQGTGHTGELFFGEGSRLTVL.

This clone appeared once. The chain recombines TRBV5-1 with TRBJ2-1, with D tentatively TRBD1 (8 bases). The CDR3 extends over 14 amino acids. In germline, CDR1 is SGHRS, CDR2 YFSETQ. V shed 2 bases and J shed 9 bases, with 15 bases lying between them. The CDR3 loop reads CASSLQGGRGEQFF. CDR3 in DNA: TGCGCCAGCAGCTTACAGGGGGGGCGGGGTGAGCAGTTCTTC.

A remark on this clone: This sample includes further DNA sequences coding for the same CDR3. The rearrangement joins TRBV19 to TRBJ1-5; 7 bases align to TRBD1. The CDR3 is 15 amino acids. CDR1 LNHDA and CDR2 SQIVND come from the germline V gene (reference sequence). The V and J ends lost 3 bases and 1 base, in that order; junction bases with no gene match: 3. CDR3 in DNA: TGTGCCAGTAGTATTGAGGGACAGAGCAATCAGCCCCAGCATTTT. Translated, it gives CASSIEGQSNQPQHF.

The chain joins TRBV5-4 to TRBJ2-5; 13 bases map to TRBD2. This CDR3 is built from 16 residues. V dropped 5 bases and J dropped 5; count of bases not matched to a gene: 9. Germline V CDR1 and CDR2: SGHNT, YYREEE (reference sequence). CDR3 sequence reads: CASSGLAGEGGETQYF. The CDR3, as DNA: TGTGCCAGCAGTGGACTAGCGGGGGAGGGTGGGGAGACCCAGTACTTC.

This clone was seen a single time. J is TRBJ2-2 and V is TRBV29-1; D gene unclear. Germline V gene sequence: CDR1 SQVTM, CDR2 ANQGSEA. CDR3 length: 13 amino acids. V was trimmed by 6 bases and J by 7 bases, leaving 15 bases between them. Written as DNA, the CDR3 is TGCAGCGTCCGCCTTCGGGTTCTCGGGGAGCTGTTTTTT. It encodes CSVRLRVLGELFF.

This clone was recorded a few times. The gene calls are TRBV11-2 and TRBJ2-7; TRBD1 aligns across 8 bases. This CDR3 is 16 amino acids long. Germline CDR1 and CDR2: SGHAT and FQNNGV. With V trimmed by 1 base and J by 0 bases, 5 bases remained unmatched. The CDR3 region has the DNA TGTGCCAGCAGCTTAGGACAGGGGCCGGTCTCCTACGAGCAGTACTTC. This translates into CASSLGQGPVSYEQYF. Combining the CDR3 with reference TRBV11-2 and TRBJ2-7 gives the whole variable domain EAGVAQSPRYKIIEKRQSVAFWCNPISGHATLYWYQQILGQGPKLLIQFQNNGVVDDSQLPKDRFSAERLKGVDSTLKIQPAKLEDSAVYLCASSLGQGPVSYEQYFGPGTRLTVT.

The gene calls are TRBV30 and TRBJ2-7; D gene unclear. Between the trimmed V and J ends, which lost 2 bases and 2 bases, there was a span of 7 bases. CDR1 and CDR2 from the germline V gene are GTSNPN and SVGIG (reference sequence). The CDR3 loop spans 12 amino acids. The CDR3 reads CAWSSVTYEQYF. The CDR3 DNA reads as TGTGCCTGGAGTTCCGTTACCTACGAGCAGTACTTC.